The 18 T cell receptor beta chains in this list originate from one sample, sequenced in a study of blood T cell repertoires in COVID-19. The method was immunoSEQ multiplex PCR; TCRdb's version includes in-frame clones alone and lacks a portion of them. This sample has 150,000 to 200,000 clones, with about 87% found just once. Sequenced sample: peripheral blood. These receptors all stem from a man aged 18 to 29 with active or convalescent COVID-19.

This chain uses TRBV5-1 with TRBJ1-4; 9 nucleotides agree with TRBD1. CDR3 size: 17 residues. Germline V gene sequence: CDR1 SGHRS, CDR2 YFSETQ. V was pared by 3 bases and J by 3 bases, with 9 bases of the junction left unmatched. The CDR3 sequence is CASSSGQGHSANEKLFF. Here the CDR3 DNA reads TGCGCCAGCAGCTCGGGACAGGGACACTCTGCTAATGAAAAACTGTTTTTT. Drawing the rest from reference TRBV5-1 and TRBJ1-4, the complete variable domain is KAGVTQTPRYLIKTRGQQVTLSCSPISGHRSVSWYQQTPGQGLQFLFEYFSETQRNKGNFPGRFSGRQFSNSRSEMNVSTLELGDSALYLCASSSGQGHSANEKLFFGSGTQLSVL.

This chain joins TRBV6-5 and TRBJ1-6, with D perhaps TRBD1 (6 bases). The germline V and J ends were trimmed by 0 bases and 10 bases, with 16 bases remaining between them. CDR3 length: 16 amino acids. Germline V lookup: CDR1 MNHEY, CDR2 SVGAGI. CDR3 sequence: CASSYSIWGGDSPLHF. The CDR3 DNA reads TGTGCCAGCAGTTACTCGATTTGGGGGGGCGACTCACCCCTCCACTTT.

The rearrangement joins TRBV6-4 to TRBJ2-1; no firm D call. With 0 bases removed from V and 7 bases from J, the gap between germline ends came to 19 bases. The CDR3 has 17 residues. Germline V gene lookup returns CDR1 MRHNA and CDR2 SNTAGT. CDR3 in amino acids: CASSDSGVITPTNEQFF. CDR3 nucleotides: TGTGCCAGCAGTGACTCGGGCGTAATCACTCCTACAAATGAGCAGTTCTTC.

CDR3 protein: CAWSYQGGSAFF. The CDR3 DNA is TGTGCCTGGAGTTACCAGGGTGGTTCTGCTTTCTTT. The chain joins TRBV30 to TRBJ1-1; D perhaps matches TRBD1 (5 bases). The germline gives CDR1 GTSNPN, CDR2 SVGIG (reference sequence). This CDR3 has 12 amino acids. The V gene lost 2 bases and the J gene lost 11 bases, with 15 bases spanning the gap.

Only one count was recorded for this clone. J is TRBJ2-5 and V is TRBV5-1, with TRBD1 identical over 8 bases. The CDR3 loop spans 15 amino acids. Looked up from germline, CDR1 is SGHRS and CDR2 is YFSETQ. The V gene end was trimmed by 0 bases and the J gene end by 5 bases; junction bases not matched to a gene: 6. CDR3 DNA sequence: TGCGCCAGCAGCTTGGACCTGACAGGGGTGGAGACCCAGTACTTC. This codes for CASSLDLTGVETQYF. Full variable domain (remainder filled in from reference TRBV5-1 and TRBJ2-5): KAGVTQTPRYLIKTRGQQVTLSCSPISGHRSVSWYQQTPGQGLQFLFEYFSETQRNKGNFPGRFSGRQFSNSRSEMNVSTLELGDSALYLCASSLDLTGVETQYFGPGTRLLVL.

This chain joins TRBV2 and TRBJ1-5; 7 positions match TRBD1. The trim removed 6 bases at V and 11 bases at J, leaving 4 bases unmatched. Per germline, CDR1 SNHLY and CDR2 FYNNEI. The CDR3 covers 11 residues. CDR3 DNA sequence: TGTGCCAGCAGCCTCGACAGGGCCCAGCATTTT. Encoded protein: CASSLDRAQHF.

V and J are TRBV28 and TRBJ2-7; tentatively, D is TRBD1 (6 bases). Germline assignment: CDR1 MDHEN and CDR2 SYDVKM. This CDR3 has 15 amino acids. Trimming removed 5 bases at V and 4 bases at J, with 18 bases between. The CDR3 DNA is TGTGCCAGCAGTCCTTTGTTGGGGGCTCGGTACGAGCAGTACGTC. This gives the protein CASSPLLGARYEQYV.

The genes are TRBV24-1 and TRBJ2-1, with a weak D call TRBD1 (5 bases). The CDR3 is made up of 16 amino acids. Germline CDR1 and CDR2: KGHDR and SFDVKD. The V end was cut by 3 bases, the J end by 0 bases, with 11 bases between. The CDR3 spells CATSDLGASSYNEQFF. CDR3 nucleotide sequence: TGTGCCACCAGTGATCTTGGGGCCAGCTCCTACAATGAGCAGTTCTTC.

The chain recombines TRBV24-1 with TRBJ2-3, with D maybe TRBD1 (6 bases). This CDR3 comprises 16 residues. In germline, CDR1 is KGHDR, CDR2 SFDVKD. The V end was cut by 1 base, the J end by 4 bases, with 14 bases between. CDR3 in amino acids: CATSDFARGRSDTQYF. CDR3 in DNA: TGTGCCACCAGTGATTTTGCCAGGGGACGGTCAGATACGCAGTATTTT.

A few counts support this clone. The chain has TRBV6-5 and TRBJ2-3; 11 positions match TRBD2. V lost 8 bases, J lost 2 bases, and 3 bases stayed unmatched. The CDR3 runs to 14 residues. From germline, CDR1 is MNHEY and CDR2 SVGAGI. Written as DNA, the CDR3 is TGTGCCAGCCAACTAGCGGGGGACACAGATACGCAGTATTTT. Encoded protein: CASQLAGDTDTQYF.

This sequence joins TRBV6-5 and TRBJ1-6; a possible D gene is TRBD1 (5 bases). This CDR3 spans 14 amino acids. The germline CDR1 and CDR2 sequences are MNHEY and SVGAGI. V dropped 4 bases and J dropped 9 bases, with 13 bases sitting between them. CDR3 protein: CASSWTPVGSPLHF. The DNA for the CDR3 is TGTGCCAGCAGTTGGACACCTGTGGGTTCACCCCTCCACTTT.

The gene calls are TRBV5-1 and TRBJ1-3, with D maybe TRBD1 (5 bases). Per germline, CDR1 SGHRS and CDR2 YFSETQ. The CDR3 runs to 16 residues. Between the trimmed V and J ends, which lost 5 bases and 0 bases, there was a span of 15 bases. The CDR3 coding sequence is TGCGCCAGCAGTGCAGCTGCAGGGAACTCTGGAAACACCATATATTTT. Its translation is CASSAAAGNSGNTIYF.

This chain uses TRBV2 with TRBJ2-1; 9 nucleotides match TRBD2. With 4 bases clipped from V and 7 bases from J, the junction kept 8 bases outside the gene matches. Germline V gives CDR1 SNHLY, CDR2 FYNNEI. The CDR3 totals 15 residues. This chain's CDR3 is CASSVGGGASNEQFF. DNA for the CDR3: TGTGCCAGCAGTGTGGGCGGGGGGGCCAGTAATGAGCAGTTCTTC.

The chain combines TRBV4-1 with TRBJ2-7; 9 bases match TRBD2. Germline values: CDR1 MGHRA, CDR2 YSYEKL. Germline trimming cut 1 base from V and 5 bases from J; bases unmatched to any gene: 15. This CDR3 has 18 amino acids. CDR3 bases: TGCGCCAGCAGCCAAGCATCCTTAGGGGCGGGAGGGCCAAACGAGCAGTACTTC. Translation gives CASSQASLGAGGPNEQYF.

The rearrangement uses TRBV7-6 and TRBJ1-6, with 9 bases that match TRBD1. The trim removed 5 bases at V and 7 bases at J, leaving 6 bases unmatched. The CDR3 is 15 amino acids. The germline V gene encodes CDR1 SGHVS and CDR2 FNYEAQ. The CDR3 DNA follows: TGTGCCAGCAGCCCAATGGGACAGGGAAATTCACCCCTCCACTTT. Translation gives CASSPMGQGNSPLHF.

The chain is built from TRBV25-1 and TRBJ2-3; 7 bases agree with TRBD2. CDR3 size: 15 residues. V shed 2 bases, J shed 4 bases, and the junction held 6 bases outside the gene matches. Germline CDR1 and CDR2: MGHDK and SYGVNS. The chain's CDR3 is CASSEGGEGADTQYF. The DNA for the CDR3 is TGTGCCAGCAGTGAAGGAGGGGAGGGCGCAGATACGCAGTATTTT. Looking up the rest from reference TRBV25-1 and TRBJ2-3 gives the full variable domain: EADIYQTPRYLVIGTGKKITLECSQTMGHDKMYWYQQDPGMELHLIHYSYGVNSTEKGDLSSESTVSRIRTEHFPLTLESARPSHTSQYLCASSEGGEGADTQYFGPGTRLTVL.

The chain has TRBV7-7 and TRBJ2-1, with a tentative D call TRBD2 (5 bases). Germline V gene sequence: CDR1 SSHAT, CDR2 FNYEAQ (reference sequence). V lost 0 bases, J lost 5 bases, and 11 bases lay in between. The CDR3 is 15 amino acids. Here the CDR3 reads CASSLALQTNNEQFF. In DNA, the CDR3 is TGTGCCAGCAGCTTAGCCCTCCAGACTAACAATGAGCAGTTCTTC.

The chain has TRBV10-3 and TRBJ1-1; no clear D. The CDR3 is 18 amino acids. Looked up from germline, CDR1 is ENHRY and CDR2 is SYGVKD. V gave up 0 bases and J gave up 0 bases, with 17 bases separating them. DNA of the CDR3: TGTGCCATCAGTGAGTCGGTTGCCGGGGAGGGCATGAACACTGAAGCTTTCTTT. Translating gives CAISESVAGEGMNTEAFF.